This paragraph reports one T cell receptor (beta chain). Its cognate antigen has yet to be identified. One base away there is no much larger clone; base qualities are not given. From the cysteine up to the phenylalanine, the CDR3 has a length of 14 residues. Only the CDR3 DNA is retained, 42 bases long and in frame from the first base. As encoded in the germline V gene, CDR1 is SQVTM while CDR2 is ANQGSEA. V was cut back by 7 bases and J by 6 bases, leaving a gap of 19 bases between them. TCRbeta CDR3 regions were amplified from genomic DNA using the immunoSEQ Assay, a bias-controlled multiplex PCR. The paper's processing steps were these. The number of nucleated cells in each sample was estimated by amplification of reference gene primers within the assay. To quantify the absolute abundance of each unique TCRbeta CDR3 rearrangement, sequence reads were collapsed and filtered. Productive Simpson clonality was computed per sample as the square root of Simpson's diversity index over productive rearrangements. What TCRdb holds here is the immuneACCESS table cut down to in-frame rearrangements. Part of the clones is not present; checked against another copy, under half of the missing clones reflect an unresolved V gene, and the others are unexplained. The V and J calls and the clone size are those of that table, but D and trimming were determined from the DNA. The table for this sample lists about 180,000 clones; approximately 85% of them were counted only once. 6.2% of the sample is taken by the ten largest.

The sample belongs to a study of blood T cell repertoires in COVID-19 (dated by TCRdb to the early 2020s). General notes on the study: Collaborator samples came from the United States, Italy and Spain and covered acute and convalescent phases of COVID-19. The prospective study material was composed of cDNA or gDNA derived from T cells, B-cell-depleted T cells, or PBMCs. Deeply sampled blood TCRbeta repertoires from subjects exposed to, actively infected with, or recovered from COVID-19 were included in the dataset. The repertoires were released in a freely available public database intended as a resource for research on the immune response to SARS-CoV-2. Samples were obtained from the ongoing ImmuneRACE study (first 160 participants) and from over 1,000 subjects provided by 6 global collaborators. A de-identified subject ID, COVID-19 status, age in years and sex were almost always included in the sample metadata. HLA class I and class II types, where available, came from metadata supplied by the sample provider rather than from assay-based typing. The full study reports these points: The amount of clinical and demographic metadata varied by source and participant and was provided uncurated.

Enrolling through a virtual design, the prospective study's participants ranged in age from roughly 18 to 90 years and lived across roughly 23 United States geographic areas. In the prospective study, participants were assigned to cohorts based on the clinical history participants reported in a screening survey and a study questionnaire. Recovered participants in ImmuneRACE Cohort 3 were defined as having two consecutive negative NP/OP PCR tests, clearance from a healthcare professional, or resolution of symptoms. In the prospective study, whole blood, serum and a nasopharyngeal or oropharyngeal swab were collected from each participant by mobile phlebotomists. Additional blood draws and questionnaires over an approximately two-month period could optionally be provided by prospective study participants. Before DNA extraction, prospective study blood samples were shipped either frozen or at room temperature.

The sample consisted of PBMCs or T cells enriched from blood (not recorded which). The receptor was derived from a man between 40 and 49 years old who had recovered from COVID-19. This receptor chain uses TRBV29-1 and TRBJ2-1; tentative D gene TRBD2, with 5 bases matching. CDR3 sequence: CSAPRGRDGNEQFF. The DNA sequence is TGCAGCGCCCCCCGGGGAAGGGATGGCAATGAGCAGTTCTTC.